Each of the 18 T cell receptor beta chains below was sequenced from the same sample in a study of cytomegalovirus exposure and HLA in healthy donors. The study ran its PCR with 60 Vbeta and 13 Jbeta primers. Here immunoSEQ multiplex PCR was the method, and the copy in TCRdb shows in-frame clones only, minus some. The table records about 73,000 clones, about 75% of them present only once. Sequencing was performed on PBMCs. The source of these receptors is a man aged 65 to 85 in good health and CMV-seronegative.

The chain uses TRBV7-9 and TRBJ1-3, with TRBD1 as a possible D gene (6 bases). Trimming pared 5 bases from V and 3 bases from J, leaving 14 bases between. Germline CDR1 and CDR2: SEHNR and FQNEAQ (reference sequence). The CDR3 loop spans 15 amino acids. This CDR3 reads CASSPQGRGGNTIYF. CDR3 nucleotides: TGTGCCAGCAGCCCACAGGGTCGTGGTGGAAACACCATATATTTT.

The chain has TRBV28 and TRBJ1-2; perhaps TRBD1 as D (6 bases). Trimming took off 5 bases at V and 4 bases at J, with 17 bases between the two ends. The CDR3 covers 15 residues. The germline CDR1 and CDR2 sequences are MDHEN and SYDVKM. This CDR3 is CASSTLRGLGYGYTF. The CDR3, as DNA: TGTGCCAGCAGTACACTCAGGGGTTTGGGCTATGGCTACACCTTC.

Comment on this clone: This specimen includes other DNA sequences encoding the same CDR3. The chain is built from TRBV29-1 and TRBJ2-5, with 9 bases matching TRBD1. Germline V gene sequence: CDR1 SQVTM, CDR2 ANQGSEA. The V gene end was trimmed by 6 bases and the J gene end by 5 bases; junction bases not matched to a gene: 4. CDR3 size: 12 residues. The CDR3 loop reads CSVGQGSETQYF. The CDR3, as DNA: TGCAGCGTGGGACAGGGCTCGGAGACCCAGTACTTC.

The V call is TRBV5-1, the J call TRBJ1-6; TRBD1 aligns across 12 bases. The CDR3 is 15 residues long. The germline V gene encodes CDR1 SGHRS and CDR2 YFSETQ. J lost 7 bases, V lost 4 bases, and 3 bases had no gene match. The CDR3 sequence is CASSVGTGGNSPLHF. The CDR3 coding sequence is TGCGCCAGCAGCGTGGGGACAGGGGGCAATTCACCCCTCCACTTT.

The chain is built from TRBV7-2 and TRBJ1-4, with TRBD1 matching 10 bases. J was trimmed by 2 bases and V by 2 bases; bases with no gene match: 5. There are 17 residues in the CDR3. CDR1 and CDR2 from the germline V gene are SGHTA and FQGNSA. CDR3 coding DNA: TGTGCCAGCAGCTTATTGGGACAGGGGCAGACTAATGAAAAACTGTTTTTT. Translated, it gives CASSLLGQGQTNEKLFF. Variable domain in full (rest from reference TRBV7-2 and TRBJ1-4): GAGVSQSPSNKVTEKGKDVELRCDPISGHTALYWYRQSLGQGLEFLIYFQGNSAPDKSGLPSDRFSAERTGGSVSTLTIQRTQQEDSAVYLCASSLLGQGQTNEKLFFGSGTQLSVL.

The chain has TRBV2 and TRBJ2-5; TRBD1 aligns across 7 bases. The ends lost 5 bases at V and 4 bases at J; junction bases unmatched: 4. This CDR3 comprises 13 residues. The germline CDR1 and CDR2 sequences are SNHLY and FYNNEI. The CDR3 nucleotides read TGTGCCAGCAGTCGCAACAGGGGAGAGACCCAGTACTTC. Translated, it gives CASSRNRGETQYF. Full variable domain (missing parts from reference TRBV2 and TRBJ2-5): EPEVTQTPSHQVTQMGQEVILRCVPISNHLYFYWYRQILGQKVEFLVSFYNNEISEKSEIFDDQFSVERPDGSNFTLKIRSTKLEDSAMYFCASSRNRGETQYFGPGTRLLVL.

This rearrangement joins TRBV5-1 to TRBJ2-5, with a weak D call TRBD1 (5 bases). Trimming removed 1 base at V and 2 bases at J, with 12 bases between. The CDR3 loop spans 15 amino acids. Germline loops: CDR1 SGHRS, CDR2 YFSETQ. CDR3 residues: CASSLLWGQQETQYF. CDR3 in DNA: TGCGCCAGCAGCTTGCTGTGGGGCCAGCAAGAGACCCAGTACTTC.

In DNA, the CDR3 is TGCGCCAGCAGCCGAAAGGGACAGGGCCGTATTGGCTCCTATAATTCACCCCTCCACTTT. Protein sequence: CASSRKGQGRIGSYNSPLHF. This chain connects TRBV4-3 to TRBJ1-6; 9 bases fit TRBD1. V dropped 4 bases and J dropped 0; count of bases not matched to a gene: 13. The germline V gene has CDR1 LGHNA and CDR2 YSLEER. The CDR3 extends over 20 amino acids.

This sequence joins TRBV5-1 and TRBJ2-3; the D is unclear. Trimming stripped 0 bases from V and 6 bases from J, with 8 bases between. The germline gives CDR1 SGHRS, CDR2 YFSETQ. CDR3 length: 13 residues. The CDR3 loop reads CASSLDRSDTQYF. CDR3 DNA: TGCGCCAGCAGCTTGGATAGGAGCGATACGCAGTATTTT.

V usage is TRBV28 and J usage is TRBJ2-7; TRBD2 matches 10 bases. J was trimmed by 3 bases and V by 6 bases; bases with no gene match: 8. Germline V CDR1 and CDR2: MDHEN, SYDVKM. This CDR3 is 15 amino acids long. The CDR3, as DNA: TGTGCCAGCAGATCACAAGCGGGAGGGAGCTACGAGCAGTACTTC. This codes for CASRSQAGGSYEQYF.

The CDR3 spells CATQGAVGYTF. The CDR3 region has the DNA TGTGCCACTCAGGGGGCTGTTGGCTACACCTTC. The chain joins TRBV10-3 to TRBJ1-2, with TRBD1 matching over 8 bases. CDR1 and CDR2 (germline): ENHRY, SYGVKD. V gave up 10 bases and J gave up 7 bases; unmatched junction bases: 5. This CDR3 has 11 amino acids.

The J gene is TRBJ2-3, the V gene TRBV4-3; D gene ambiguous. The CDR3 is 15 amino acids. Trimming removed 4 bases from V and 2 bases from J, with 13 bases in between. Per germline, CDR1 LGHNA and CDR2 YSLEER. The CDR3 DNA reads as TGCGCCAGCAGCCGCAATGGTTACTCCACAGATACGCAGTATTTT. Protein sequence: CASSRNGYSTDTQYF.

The chain employs TRBV10-3 and TRBJ1-2; 9 bases are a match to TRBD1. Germline trimming cut 10 bases from V and 2 bases from J; bases unmatched to any gene: 2. From germline, CDR1 is ENHRY and CDR2 SYGVKD. This CDR3 contains 12 residues. In nucleotides, the CDR3 is TGTGCCACGGGGACAGGGAACTATGGCTACACCTTC. Translation gives CATGTGNYGYTF.

The chain employs TRBV2 and TRBJ1-5; no reliable D call. The germline CDR1 and CDR2 sequences are SNHLY and FYNNEI. There are 14 residues in the CDR3. V was trimmed by 5 bases and J by 0 bases, leaving 8 bases between them. The CDR3 sequence: CASSLYGSNQPQHF. CDR3 bases: TGTGCCAGCAGTCTATACGGTAGCAATCAGCCCCAGCATTTT. The full variable domain, with the rest looked up from reference TRBV2 and TRBJ1-5, is EPEVTQTPSHQVTQMGQEVILRCVPISNHLYFYWYRQILGQKVEFLVSFYNNEISEKSEIFDDQFSVERPDGSNFTLKIRSTKLEDSAMYFCASSLYGSNQPQHFGDGTRLSIL.

This chain joins TRBV7-9 and TRBJ1-4; possible D gene TRBD1, 6 bases. Deletions cut 5 bases from V and 3 bases from J, with 10 bases between. The CDR3 consists of 14 residues. Germline CDR1 SEHNR, CDR2 FQNEAQ (reference sequence). The CDR3 reads CASSRAGANEKLFF. The DNA for the CDR3 is TGTGCCAGCAGCCGAGCAGGGGCTAATGAAAAACTGTTTTTT.

The chain uses TRBV7-8 and TRBJ1-4; no definite D call. The CDR3 has 14 residues. Germline V gene data show CDR1 as SGHVS and CDR2 as FQNEAQ. V lost 5 bases and J 6 bases, leaving 13 bases between the germline ends. The CDR3 sequence is CASSPLSGYEKLFF. As DNA, the CDR3 is TGTGCCAGCAGCCCCCTGAGCGGTTATGAAAAACTGTTTTTT.

This clone occurred a few times. The J gene is TRBJ2-7, the V gene TRBV7-8, with D uncertain. The germline gives CDR1 SGHVS, CDR2 FQNEAQ. This CDR3 comprises 13 residues. Trimming removed 5 bases from V and 4 bases from J, with 12 bases in between. CDR3 in amino acids: CASSTRTRYEQYF. The CDR3, as DNA: TGTGCCAGCAGCACACGAACACGATACGAGCAGTACTTC.

The rearrangement uses TRBV6-5 and TRBJ2-1; maybe TRBD1 (7 bases). CDR3 length equals 14 residues. Germline V gene sequence: CDR1 MNHEY, CDR2 SVGAGI. Trimming pared 5 bases from V and 9 bases from J, leaving 17 bases between. The CDR3 DNA follows: TGTGCCAGCAGTACGACCGGGACAGCGGGTGAGCAGTTCTTC. As protein: CASSTTGTAGEQFF.